The T cell receptor (beta chain) described here comes from a study of T cells in Graves' hyperthyroidism and ophthalmopathy (dated by TCRdb to the late 2010s). For the study in its entirety: Peripheral blood was sampled at the time of initial diagnosis, prior to any treatment. Following sampling, methimazole starting at 30 mg daily was given to hyperthyroidism patients, and high-dose intravenous methylprednisolone was given to ophthalmopathy patients. In addition, the study compared T-cell repertoires in thyroid tissue and in blood from roughly 6 Graves' hyperthyroidism patients. According to the paper, TCR Vbeta CDR3 sequencing was carried out on about 140 peripheral blood samples, which came from around 43 ophthalmopathy, about 75 hyperthyroidism and approximately 17 progressor patients. To identify TCR V-J signatures that set the groups apart, the researchers used a discovery cohort of 100 patients, made up of 40 to 45 with Graves' ophthalmopathy and about 59 with stable Graves' hyperthyroidism. Prospective prediction of ophthalmopathy was tested in an independent validation cohort consisting of roughly 20 hyperthyroidism patients and some 15 patients who later progressed to ophthalmopathy. The 85 to 100 discovery patients were randomly split 7:3 into training and test sets.

Study-wide findings and limitations: No statistical method was used to fix the sample size in advance, and group allocation was not hidden from the investigators. Most expanded thyroid clonotypes (frequency above 0.001) were also detected in blood, a finding suggesting that blood repertoires may reflect thyroid immune responses. Ophthalmopathy was separated from stable hyperthyroidism by a 13 V-J signature model, with around 90% sensitivity and 81% to 82% specificity obtained in cross-validation and 80%/75% obtained in testing. In validation, the model predicted progression to ophthalmopathy with over 60% sensitivity and about 72% specificity, a median of 6.5 months before onset.

This clonotype has ten or more counts. Its specific antigen is unknown. Nothing much larger sits one base from this clone, and base qualities are not available. The TCR beta CDR3 regions were amplified from RNA transcripts. The TCR CDR3 was subjected to a first round of RT-PCR using the HTBI primer set and the Qiagen OneStep RT-PCR kit. Libraries were constructed in a second round of multiplex PCR, after which size selection and purification were carried out. Paired-end sequencing of the libraries was performed with 100 bp reads on an Illumina HiSeq2000. On the study's bioinformatics: SOAPnuke was used to process the raw data, with reads discarded if the reads contained adapters or uncalled bases, had a mean Phred below 15, or lacked an exact constant-primer or identifier match. High-quality paired reads were merged with COPE v1.2.5, and unique nucleotide sequences were defined as clonotypes. Clonotypes were aligned to IMGT TRBV, TRBD and TRBJ reference segments using MiTCR v1.1. Analysis was restricted to V-J combinations with a frequency above 0.0001, which covered approximately 99% of repertoires. The TCS score was defined as F50 (clonal expansion) divided by E x V (chaos), with BLOSUM62-based TCRdist calculated between CDR3 peptides within each V-J. Welch's t-statistics and random forest reduced some 510 V-J features to 10 to 15, which were used in a naive Bayes classifier (R e1071). TCRdb redid the processing of the public reads, applying fastp at Q25 and MiXCR, and retained in-frame beta chains. Duplicate CDR3 protein sequences are folded into a single record with the most common DNA and genes. The V and J calls shown here were made by TCRdb, not taken from the authors' results. The sample contains 250,000 to 300,000 distinct CDR3 sequences, 13% of them found a single time. The ten largest clones capture 7.8% of the sample.

Looking up the germline V gene yields CDR1 SGHAT and CDR2 FQNNGV. Spanning cysteine to phenylalanine, the CDR3 consists of 14 amino acids. Only the CDR3 portion is preserved as DNA: 42 bases, with reading frame beginning at the first base. Clipping removes 10 bases from V and 0 bases from J, with 8 as the unmatched junction base count. Hyperthyroidism patients were newly diagnosed, with disease duration under 2 months, and aged 18 to 65 years. Patients with uncontrolled infections, other autoimmune diseases, pregnancy or lactation were excluded. Diagnoses were based on clinical symptoms, serum thyroxine and TRAb, thyroid ultrasound and orbital computed tomography. For progressor patients, blood was drawn at the first diagnosis of hyperthyroidism, before any ophthalmopathy symptoms had appeared. Ficoll-Paque density gradient centrifugation was used to isolate PBMCs from around 10 ml of fresh peripheral blood. Patients classed as progressors first received a Graves' hyperthyroidism diagnosis and then went on to develop ophthalmopathy during follow-up. Trizol reagent was used to extract total RNA, and RNA quality was then checked on an Agilent 2100 Bioanalyzer.

The clonotype comes from a woman younger than 45 with Graves' hyperthyroidism that later progressed to Graves' ophthalmopathy. Input material: blood. The chain employs TRBV11-2 and TRBJ2-5; TRBD1 aligns with 7 central bases. The CDR3 corresponds to CATAAGGYQETQYF. The sequence in DNA is TGTGCCACTGCAGCAGGGGGTTACCAAGAGACCCAGTACTTC.